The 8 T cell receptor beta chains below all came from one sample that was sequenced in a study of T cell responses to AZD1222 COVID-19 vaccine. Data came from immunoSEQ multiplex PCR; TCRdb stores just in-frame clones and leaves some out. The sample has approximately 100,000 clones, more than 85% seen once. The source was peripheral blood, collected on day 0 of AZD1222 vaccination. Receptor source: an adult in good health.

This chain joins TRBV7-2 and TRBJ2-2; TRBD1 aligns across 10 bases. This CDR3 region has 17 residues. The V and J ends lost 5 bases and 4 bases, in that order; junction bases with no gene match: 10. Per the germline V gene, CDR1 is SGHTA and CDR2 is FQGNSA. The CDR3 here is CASSTSGTGASTGELFF. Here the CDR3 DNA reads TGTGCCAGCAGCACTTCCGGGACAGGGGCCAGCACCGGGGAGCTGTTTTTT.

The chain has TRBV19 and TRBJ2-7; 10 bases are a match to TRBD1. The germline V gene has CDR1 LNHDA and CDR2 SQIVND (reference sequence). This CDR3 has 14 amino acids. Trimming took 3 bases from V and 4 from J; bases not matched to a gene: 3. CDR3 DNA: TGTGCCAGTAGTATCGGGACAGGGGCATACGAGCAGTACTTC. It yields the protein CASSIGTGAYEQYF.

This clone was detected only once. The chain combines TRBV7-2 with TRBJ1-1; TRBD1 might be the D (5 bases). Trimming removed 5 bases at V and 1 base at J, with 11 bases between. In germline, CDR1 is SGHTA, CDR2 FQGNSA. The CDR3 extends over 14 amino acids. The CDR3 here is CASSGHYRNTEAFF. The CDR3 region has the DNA TGTGCCAGCAGCGGACACTACAGGAACACTGAAGCTTTCTTT.

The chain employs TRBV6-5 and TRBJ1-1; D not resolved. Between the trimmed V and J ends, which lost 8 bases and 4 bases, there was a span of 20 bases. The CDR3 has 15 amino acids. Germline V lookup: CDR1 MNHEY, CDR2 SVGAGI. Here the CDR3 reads CASLSPVFRSTEAFF. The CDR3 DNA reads TGTGCCAGCCTTTCTCCGGTCTTCAGGAGCACTGAAGCTTTCTTT.

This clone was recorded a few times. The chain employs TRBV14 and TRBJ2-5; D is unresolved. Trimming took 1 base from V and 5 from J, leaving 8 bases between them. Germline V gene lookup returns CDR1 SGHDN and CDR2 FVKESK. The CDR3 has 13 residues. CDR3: CASSQGLTETQYF. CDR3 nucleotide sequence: TGTGCCAGCAGCCAAGGATTAACGGAGACCCAGTACTTC.

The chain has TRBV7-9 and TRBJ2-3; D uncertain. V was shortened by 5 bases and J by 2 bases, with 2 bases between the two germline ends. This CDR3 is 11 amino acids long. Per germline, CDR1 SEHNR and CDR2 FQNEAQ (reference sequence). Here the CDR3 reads CASSATDTQYF. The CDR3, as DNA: TGTGCCAGCAGCGCCACAGATACGCAGTATTTT.

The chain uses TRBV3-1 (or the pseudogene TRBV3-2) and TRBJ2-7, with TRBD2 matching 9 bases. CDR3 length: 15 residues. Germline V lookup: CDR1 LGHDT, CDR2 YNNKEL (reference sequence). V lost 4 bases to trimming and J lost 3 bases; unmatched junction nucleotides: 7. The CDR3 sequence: CASSPYSGSGYEQYF. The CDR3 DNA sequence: TGTGCCAGCAGCCCCTATAGCGGGAGCGGCTACGAGCAGTACTTC.

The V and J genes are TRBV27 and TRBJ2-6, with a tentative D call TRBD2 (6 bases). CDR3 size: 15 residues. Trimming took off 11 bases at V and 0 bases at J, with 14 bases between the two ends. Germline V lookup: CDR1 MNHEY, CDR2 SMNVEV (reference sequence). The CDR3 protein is CAAGGSFSGANVLTF. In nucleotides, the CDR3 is TGTGCCGCCGGGGGTAGCTTCTCTGGGGCCAACGTCCTGACTTTC.